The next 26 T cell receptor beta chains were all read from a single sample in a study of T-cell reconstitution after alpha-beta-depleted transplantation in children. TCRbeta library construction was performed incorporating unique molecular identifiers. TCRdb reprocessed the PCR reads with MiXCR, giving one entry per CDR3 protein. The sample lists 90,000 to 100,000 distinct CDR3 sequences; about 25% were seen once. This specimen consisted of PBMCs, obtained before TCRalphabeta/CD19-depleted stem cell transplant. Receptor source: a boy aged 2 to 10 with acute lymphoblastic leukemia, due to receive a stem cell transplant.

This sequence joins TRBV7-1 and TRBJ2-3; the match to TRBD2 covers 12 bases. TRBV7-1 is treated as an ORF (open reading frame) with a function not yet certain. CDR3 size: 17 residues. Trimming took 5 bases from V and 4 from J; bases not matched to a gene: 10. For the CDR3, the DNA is TGTGCCAGCAGCCGCCGATGGACTAGCGGGATATCAGATACGCAGTATTTT. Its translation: CASSRRWTSGISDTQYF.

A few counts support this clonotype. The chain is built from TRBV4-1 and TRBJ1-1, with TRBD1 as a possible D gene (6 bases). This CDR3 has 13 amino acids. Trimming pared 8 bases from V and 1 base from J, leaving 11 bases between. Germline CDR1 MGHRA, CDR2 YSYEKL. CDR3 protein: CASAGRGNTEAFF. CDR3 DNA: TGCGCCAGCGCGGGCAGGGGGAACACTGAAGCTTTCTTT.

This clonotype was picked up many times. The CDR3 coding sequence is TGCAGTGCTAAACGACTAGCCGGAAGCTCCTACGAGCAGTACTTC. This translates into CSAKRLAGSSYEQYF. V gene TRBV20-1 combines with J gene TRBJ2-7; 7 bases agree with TRBD2. V was pared by 4 bases and J by 0 bases, with 9 bases of the junction left unmatched. Germline values: CDR1 DFQATT, CDR2 SNEGSKA (reference sequence). The CDR3 contains 15 residues.

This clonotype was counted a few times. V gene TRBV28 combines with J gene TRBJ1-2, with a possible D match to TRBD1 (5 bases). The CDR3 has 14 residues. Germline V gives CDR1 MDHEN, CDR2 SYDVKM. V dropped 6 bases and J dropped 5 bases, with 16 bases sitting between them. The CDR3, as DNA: TGTGCCAGCAGGGTACATGGGACGGTATATGGCTACACCTTC. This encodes CASRVHGTVYGYTF.

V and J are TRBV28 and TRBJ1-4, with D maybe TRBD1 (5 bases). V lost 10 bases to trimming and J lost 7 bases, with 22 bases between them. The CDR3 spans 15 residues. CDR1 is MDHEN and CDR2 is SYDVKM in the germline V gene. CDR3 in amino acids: CATSSREGASEKLFF. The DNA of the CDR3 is TGTGCCACCTCATCCCGGGAAGGGGCGAGTGAAAAACTGTTTTTT.

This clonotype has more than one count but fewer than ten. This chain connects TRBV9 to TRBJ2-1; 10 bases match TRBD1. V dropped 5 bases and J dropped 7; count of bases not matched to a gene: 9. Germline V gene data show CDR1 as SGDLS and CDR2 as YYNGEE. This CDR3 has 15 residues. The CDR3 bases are TGTGCCAGCAGGGTCGGGACAGGGGTCGGGAATGAGCAGTTCTTC. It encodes CASRVGTGVGNEQFF.

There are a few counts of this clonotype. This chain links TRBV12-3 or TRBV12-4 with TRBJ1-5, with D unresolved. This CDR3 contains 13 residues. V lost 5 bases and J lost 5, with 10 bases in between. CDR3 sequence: CASSPPGDQPQHF. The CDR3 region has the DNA TGTGCCAGCAGTCCCCCCGGGGATCAGCCCCAGCATTTT.

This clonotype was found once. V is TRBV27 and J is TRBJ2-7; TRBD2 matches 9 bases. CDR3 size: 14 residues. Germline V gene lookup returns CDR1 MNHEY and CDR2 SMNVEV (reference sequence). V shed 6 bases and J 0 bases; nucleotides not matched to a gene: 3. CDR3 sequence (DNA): TGTGCCAGCAGCAGACTAGCGGACTCCTACGAGCAGTACTTC. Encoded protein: CASSRLADSYEQYF.

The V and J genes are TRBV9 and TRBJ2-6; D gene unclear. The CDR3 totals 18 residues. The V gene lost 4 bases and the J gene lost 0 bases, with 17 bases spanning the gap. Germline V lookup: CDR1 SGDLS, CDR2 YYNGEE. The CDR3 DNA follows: TGTGCCAGCAGCCCCCATGAGGTGCCCTACTCTGGGGCCAACGTCCTGACTTTC. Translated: CASSPHEVPYSGANVLTF.

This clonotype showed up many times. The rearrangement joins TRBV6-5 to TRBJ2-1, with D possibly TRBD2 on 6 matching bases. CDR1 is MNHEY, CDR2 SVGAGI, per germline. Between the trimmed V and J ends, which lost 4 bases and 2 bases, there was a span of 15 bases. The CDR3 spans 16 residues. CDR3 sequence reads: CASSFVSGGAYNEQFF. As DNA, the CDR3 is TGTGCCAGCAGTTTCGTTAGCGGAGGGGCCTACAATGAGCAGTTCTTC.

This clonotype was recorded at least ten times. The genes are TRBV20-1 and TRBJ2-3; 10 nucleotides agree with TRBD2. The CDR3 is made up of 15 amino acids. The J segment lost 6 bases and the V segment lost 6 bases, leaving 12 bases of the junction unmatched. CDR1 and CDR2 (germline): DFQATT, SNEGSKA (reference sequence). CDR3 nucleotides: TGCAGTGCCCTTCCCCTAGCGGGAGCGGGTGATACGCAGTATTTT. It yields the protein CSALPLAGAGDTQYF.

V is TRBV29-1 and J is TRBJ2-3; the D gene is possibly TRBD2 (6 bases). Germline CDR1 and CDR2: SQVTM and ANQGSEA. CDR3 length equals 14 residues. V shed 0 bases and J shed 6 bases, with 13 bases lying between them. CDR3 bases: TGCAGCGTTGAAGAGGCGGGGAATGGGGATACGCAGTATTTT. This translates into CSVEEAGNGDTQYF.

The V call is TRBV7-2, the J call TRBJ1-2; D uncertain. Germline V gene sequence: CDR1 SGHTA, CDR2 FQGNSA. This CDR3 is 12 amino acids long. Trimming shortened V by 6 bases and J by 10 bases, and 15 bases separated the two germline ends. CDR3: CASRSDLLAYTF. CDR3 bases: TGTGCCAGCAGGTCCGACCTACTGGCCTACACCTTC. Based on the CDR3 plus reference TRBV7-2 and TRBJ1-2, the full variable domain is GAGVSQSPSNKVTEKGKDVELRCDPISGHTALYWYRQSLGQGLEFLIYFQGNSAPDKSGLPSDRFSAERTGGSVSTLTIQRTQQEDSAVYLCASRSDLLAYTFGSGTRLTVV.

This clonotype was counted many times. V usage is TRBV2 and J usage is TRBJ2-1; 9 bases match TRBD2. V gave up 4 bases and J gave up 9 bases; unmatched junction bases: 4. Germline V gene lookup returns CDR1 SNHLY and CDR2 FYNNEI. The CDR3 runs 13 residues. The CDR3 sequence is CASSGTSVGEQFF. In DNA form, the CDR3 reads TGTGCCAGCAGTGGGACTAGCGTTGGTGAGCAGTTCTTC.

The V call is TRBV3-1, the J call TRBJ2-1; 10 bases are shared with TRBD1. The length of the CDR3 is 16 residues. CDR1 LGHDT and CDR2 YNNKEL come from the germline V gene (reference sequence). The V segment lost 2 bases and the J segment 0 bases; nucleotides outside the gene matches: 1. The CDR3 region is CASSQRTGGSYNEQFF. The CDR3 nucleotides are TGTGCCAGCAGCCAACGGACAGGGGGCTCCTACAATGAGCAGTTCTTC.

The CDR3 DNA sequence: TGCAGTGCGCAGAACCGCCCTGTGGGAGCGGGGAGAAGGATCTCCTACGAGCAGTACTTC. As protein: CSAQNRPVGAGRRISYEQYF. This sequence joins TRBV20-1 and TRBJ2-7; 7 bases match TRBD2. Per the germline V gene, CDR1 is DFQATT and CDR2 is SNEGSKA (reference sequence). With V trimmed by 6 bases and J by 0 bases, 26 bases remained unmatched. The CDR3 loop spans 20 amino acids.

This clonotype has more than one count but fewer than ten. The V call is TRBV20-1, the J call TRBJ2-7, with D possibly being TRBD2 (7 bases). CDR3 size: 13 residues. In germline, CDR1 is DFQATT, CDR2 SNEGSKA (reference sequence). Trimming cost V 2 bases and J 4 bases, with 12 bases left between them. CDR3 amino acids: CSARFGGHYEQYF. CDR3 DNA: TGCAGTGCTAGATTCGGGGGGCATTACGAGCAGTACTTC.

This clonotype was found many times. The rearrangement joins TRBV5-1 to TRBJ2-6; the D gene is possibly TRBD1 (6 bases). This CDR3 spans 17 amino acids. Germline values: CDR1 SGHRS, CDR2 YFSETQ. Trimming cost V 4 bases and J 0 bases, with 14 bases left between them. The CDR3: CASSLNPQGSGANVLTF. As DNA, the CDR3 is TGCGCCAGCAGCCTGAATCCACAGGGCTCTGGGGCCAACGTCCTGACTTTC.

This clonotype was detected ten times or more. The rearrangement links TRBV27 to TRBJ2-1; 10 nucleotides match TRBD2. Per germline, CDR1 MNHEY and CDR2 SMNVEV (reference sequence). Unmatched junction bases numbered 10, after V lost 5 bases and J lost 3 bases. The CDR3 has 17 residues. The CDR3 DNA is TGTGCCAGCAGTACCAGTCTAGCGGGAGCTGGCTACAATGAGCAGTTCTTC. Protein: CASSTSLAGAGYNEQFF.

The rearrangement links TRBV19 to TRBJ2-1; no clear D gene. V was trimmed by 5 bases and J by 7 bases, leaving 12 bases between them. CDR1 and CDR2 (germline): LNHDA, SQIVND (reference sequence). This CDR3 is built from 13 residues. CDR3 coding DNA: TGTGCCAGTAGTTCTTCGTGGCGAAATGAGCAGTTCTTC. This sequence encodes CASSSSWRNEQFF.

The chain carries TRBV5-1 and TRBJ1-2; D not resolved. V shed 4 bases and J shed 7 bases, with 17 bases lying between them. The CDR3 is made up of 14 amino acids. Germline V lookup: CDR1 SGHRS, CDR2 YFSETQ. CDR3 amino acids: CASSREQDSSGYTF. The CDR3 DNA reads TGCGCCAGCAGCAGGGAGCAGGACTCGAGTGGCTACACCTTC.

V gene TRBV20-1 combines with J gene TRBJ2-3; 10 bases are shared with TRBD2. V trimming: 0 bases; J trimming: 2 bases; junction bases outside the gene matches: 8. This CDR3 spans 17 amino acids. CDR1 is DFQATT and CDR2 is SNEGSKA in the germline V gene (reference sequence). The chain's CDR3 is CSARDWRLAGDTDTQYF. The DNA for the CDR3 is TGCAGTGCTAGAGATTGGAGGCTAGCGGGGGACACAGATACGCAGTATTTT.

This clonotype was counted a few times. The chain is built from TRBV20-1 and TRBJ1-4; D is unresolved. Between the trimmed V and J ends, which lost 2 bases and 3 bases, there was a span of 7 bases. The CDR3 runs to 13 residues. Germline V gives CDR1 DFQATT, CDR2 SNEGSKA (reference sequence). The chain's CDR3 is CSARRGANEKLFF. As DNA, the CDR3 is TGCAGTGCTAGACGGGGAGCTAATGAAAAACTGTTTTTT.

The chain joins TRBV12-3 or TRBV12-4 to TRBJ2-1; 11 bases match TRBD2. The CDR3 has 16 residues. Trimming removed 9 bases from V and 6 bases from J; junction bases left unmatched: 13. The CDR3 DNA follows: TGTGCCAGTCGAATCGTACTAGCGGGGGCCTCCAATGAGCAGTTCTTC. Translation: CASRIVLAGASNEQFF.

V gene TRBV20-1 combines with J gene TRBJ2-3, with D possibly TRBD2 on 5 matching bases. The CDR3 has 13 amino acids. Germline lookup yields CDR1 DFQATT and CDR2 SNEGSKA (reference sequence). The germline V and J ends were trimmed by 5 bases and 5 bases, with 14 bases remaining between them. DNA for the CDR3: TGCAGTGCTCTAACAGTTGGAGGAGATACGCAGTATTTT. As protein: CSALTVGGDTQYF.

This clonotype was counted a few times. The CDR3 spells CASSVNVGGGNEQFF. The CDR3 DNA reads as TGTGCCAGCAGTGTAAACGTCGGCGGCGGCAATGAGCAGTTCTTC. V and J are TRBV2 and TRBJ2-1; D call uncertain. The CDR3 is 15 amino acids. Germline CDR1 is SNHLY and CDR2 is FYNNEI. V was shortened by 4 bases and J by 6 bases, with 16 bases between the two germline ends.